These 23 T cell receptor beta chains were sequenced from one sample in a study of early T cells in non-severe SARS-CoV-2 infection. TCRdb recomputed calls from the 5' RACE reads with MiXCR, one row per CDR3 protein. The sample contains about 30,000 distinct CDR3 sequences, around 6% of which appear only once. Sequenced sample: whole blood. The source is an adult who was a healthcare worker with PCR-confirmed SARS-CoV-2 infection or an uninfected control (not recorded which).

The sample holds many counts of this clonotype. The rearrangement joins TRBV3-2 to TRBJ2-7; the table's D call TRBD2 went unverified against the DNA. TRBV3-2 is designated a pseudogene. There are 12 residues in the CDR3. Here the CDR3 DNA reads TGTGCCAGCAGCCAAGAAGGGAGTGAGCAGTACTTC. It specifies CASSQEGSEQYF.

This clonotype was observed at least ten times. V and J are TRBV15 and TRBJ2-5; D possibly corresponds to TRBD1 (5 bases). Deletions cut 0 bases from V and 4 bases from J, with 12 bases between. The CDR3 spans 15 residues. The germline gives CDR1 LNHNV, CDR2 YYDKDF (reference sequence). The CDR3 DNA is TGTGCCACCAGCAGAGATAAGGGGTACACAGAGACCCAGTACTTC. Its translation: CATSRDKGYTETQYF.

This clonotype came up many times. DNA for the CDR3: TGTGCCAGCAGCCCCCTATCGGTAGCTACAGATACGCAGTATTTT. Its protein is CASSPLSVATDTQYF. This rearrangement joins TRBV5-8 to TRBJ2-3, with D unresolved. Between the trimmed V and J ends, which lost 4 bases and 3 bases, there was a span of 15 bases. The CDR3 is 15 amino acids. Germline lookup yields CDR1 SGHTS and CDR2 YDEGEE.

The V gene is TRBV7-9, the J gene TRBJ2-4; weak D call: TRBD2 (6 bases). Trimming shortened V by 0 bases and J by 0 bases, and 15 bases separated the two germline ends. The CDR3 extends over 18 amino acids. In germline, CDR1 is SEHNR, CDR2 FQNEAQ (reference sequence). CDR3: CASSLAQGGGLAKNIQYF. The CDR3 DNA is TGTGCCAGCAGCTTAGCCCAGGGCGGAGGGCTAGCCAAAAACATTCAGTACTTC.

The V and J genes are TRBV5-6 and TRBJ2-1; no clear D gene. CDR1 is SGHDT, CDR2 YYEEEE, per germline. Trimming stripped 4 bases from V and 7 bases from J, with 9 bases between. The CDR3 has 12 residues. The CDR3 sequence is CASSRSTNEQFF. CDR3 sequence (DNA): TGTGCCAGCAGCAGGTCTACGAATGAGCAGTTCTTC.

V gene TRBV6-6 combines with J gene TRBJ1-3, with 9 bases aligning to TRBD1. Trimming took 6 bases from V and 4 from J; bases not matched to a gene: 10. Germline assignment: CDR1 MNHNY and CDR2 SVGAGI (reference sequence). This CDR3 has 16 residues. Written as DNA, the CDR3 is TGTGCCAGCAGAAATACAGGGGGCGCGAGAGGAAACACCATATATTTT. Amino acid sequence: CASRNTGGARGNTIYF.

This clonotype was detected many times. The chain has TRBV9 and TRBJ1-6; D is ambiguous. The V end lost 0 bases, the J end lost 6 bases, and 7 bases lay between the germline ends. Germline V gene data show CDR1 as SGDLS and CDR2 as YYNGEE. The CDR3 is made up of 14 amino acids. The CDR3 reads CASSVDGPNSPLHF. In DNA form, the CDR3 reads TGTGCCAGCAGCGTAGATGGACCTAATTCACCCCTCCACTTT. Filled out from reference TRBV9 and TRBJ1-6, the complete variable domain reads DSGVTQTPKHLITATGQRVTLRCSPRSGDLSVYWYQQSLDQGLQFLIQYYNGEERAKGNILERFSAQQFPDLHSELNLSSLELGDSALYFCASSVDGPNSPLHFGNGTRLTVT.

By share, this clonotype ranks as large. The V and J genes are TRBV6-5 and TRBJ2-1, with 9 bases matching TRBD2. V shed 2 bases and J 6 bases; nucleotides not matched to a gene: 2. CDR1 and CDR2 (germline): MNHEY, SVGAGI. The CDR3 is 14 residues long. This chain's CDR3 is CASSYTGLANEQFF. CDR3 sequence (DNA): TGTGCCAGCAGTTACACGGGACTAGCCAATGAGCAGTTCTTC.

The sample holds many counts of this clonotype. V is TRBV20-1 and J is TRBJ2-1; D perhaps matches TRBD2 (6 bases). V lost 3 bases and J lost 3, with 12 bases in between. This CDR3 has 14 amino acids. Germline CDR1 DFQATT, CDR2 SNEGSKA (reference sequence). The CDR3 sequence is CSASSGGIYNEQFF. The CDR3 DNA follows: TGCAGTGCTAGCTCCGGGGGTATCTACAATGAGCAGTTCTTC.

The sample holds a few counts of this clonotype. The V and J genes are TRBV11-3 and TRBJ2-2; 7 nucleotides match TRBD1. In germline, CDR1 is SGHNT, CDR2 YENEEA. The CDR3 runs 15 residues. Trimming at V came to 1 base and at J to 3 bases, leaving 2 bases not matched to a gene. CDR3 nucleotide sequence: TGTGCCAGCAGCTTAGGACAGGGTTACACCGGGGAGCTGTTTTTT. Translating it yields CASSLGQGYTGELFF. Combining the CDR3 with reference TRBV11-3 and TRBJ2-2 gives the whole variable domain EAGVVQSPRYKIIEKKQPVAFWCNPISGHNTLYWYLQNLGQGPELLIRYENEEAVDDSQLPKDRFSAERLKGVDSTLKIQPAELGDSAVYLCASSLGQGYTGELFFGEGSRLTVL.

There are many counts of this clonotype. The rearrangement joins TRBV11-2 to TRBJ2-2, with D perhaps TRBD2 (7 bases). V gave up 5 bases and J gave up 5 bases, with 15 bases separating them. The CDR3 sequence is 15 residues long. Germline V gene sequence: CDR1 SGHAT, CDR2 FQNNGV. The CDR3 is CASSPSRGATGELFF. Written as DNA, the CDR3 is TGTGCCAGCAGCCCTAGCCGGGGGGCGACCGGGGAGCTGTTTTTT.

This clonotype was observed at least ten times. This chain connects TRBV6-4 to TRBJ2-7; 8 positions match TRBD2. CDR3 length: 15 residues. Per the germline V gene, CDR1 is MRHNA and CDR2 is SNTAGT. V lost 1 base to trimming and J lost 2 bases; unmatched junction nucleotides: 4. The CDR3, as DNA: TGTGCCAGCAGTGACTATACTAGCGGCCCCTACGAGCAGTACTTC. Protein sequence: CASSDYTSGPYEQYF.

This clonotype showed up many times. This chain links TRBV27 with TRBJ1-6, with TRBD1 matching over 8 bases. Germline V gives CDR1 MNHEY, CDR2 SMNVEV (reference sequence). The CDR3 spans 14 residues. The V segment lost 6 bases and the J segment 7 bases; nucleotides outside the gene matches: 5. The CDR3 is CASSQQGGNSPLHF. CDR3 DNA: TGTGCCAGCAGCCAACAGGGGGGAAATTCACCCCTCCACTTT.

The sample holds many counts of this clonotype. The chain joins TRBV6-1 to TRBJ1-1; TRBD1 matches 9 bases. Unmatched junction bases numbered 10, after V lost 8 bases and J lost 6 bases. Germline V gene data show CDR1 as MNHNS and CDR2 as SASEGT. CDR3 length: 14 amino acids. CDR3 bases: TGTGCCAGCGGAGTGACAGGGGGAGGTGCTGAAGCTTTCTTT. Translation: CASGVTGGGAEAFF.

This clonotype is categorized as medium-sized. The V and J genes are TRBV9 and TRBJ2-1; 11 nucleotides agree with TRBD2. With 7 bases clipped from V and 1 base from J, the junction kept 4 bases outside the gene matches. Germline V lookup: CDR1 SGDLS, CDR2 YYNGEE. The CDR3 is 15 residues long. The CDR3 sequence is CASSSGGWSYNEQFF. CDR3 nucleotide sequence: TGTGCCAGCTCTAGCGGGGGGTGGTCCTACAATGAGCAGTTCTTC.

This clonotype came up many times. V gene TRBV6-6 combines with J gene TRBJ1-1, with TRBD1 as a possible D gene (5 bases). The CDR3 loop spans 13 amino acids. V shed 2 bases and J shed 5 bases, with 9 bases lying between them. The V gene's germline CDR1 is MNHNY and CDR2 SVGAGI (reference sequence). The DNA of the CDR3 is TGTGCCAGCAGTTACACGACAGAGACTGAAGCTTTCTTT. Translating gives CASSYTTETEAFF.

This clonotype was seen at least ten times. The gene calls are TRBV5-1 and TRBJ2-1; D is possibly TRBD1 (6 bases). Germline CDR1 SGHRS, CDR2 YFSETQ. The V end lost 3 bases, the J end lost 5 bases, and 15 bases lay between the germline ends. The CDR3 consists of 15 residues. As DNA, the CDR3 is TGCGCCAGCAGCTCTCGAGGACAGATTAACAATGAGCAGTTCTTC. Translated, it gives CASSSRGQINNEQFF. The full variable domain, rest sourced from reference TRBV5-1 and TRBJ2-1, is KAGVTQTPRYLIKTRGQQVTLSCSPISGHRSVSWYQQTPGQGLQFLFEYFSETQRNKGNFPGRFSGRQFSNSRSEMNVSTLELGDSALYLCASSSRGQINNEQFFGPGTRLTVL.

This clonotype was counted ten times or more. This chain uses TRBV7-2 with TRBJ1-2; no reliable D call. Germline CDR1 SGHTA, CDR2 FQGNSA. The CDR3 consists of 12 residues. V was cut by 5 bases and J by 8 bases, with 12 bases left in between. DNA of the CDR3: TGTGCCAGCAGCCCATCACTTGGAGGCTACACCTTC. This sequence encodes CASSPSLGGYTF.

This clonotype was detected ten times or more. The CDR3 loop reads CASSIAGTNQPQHF. The CDR3, as DNA: TGTGCCAGTAGTATCGCAGGGACCAATCAGCCCCAGCATTTT. V is TRBV19 and J is TRBJ1-5, with a possible D match to TRBD1 (5 bases). This CDR3 spans 14 amino acids. Deletions cut 3 bases from V and 3 bases from J, with 9 bases between. In germline, CDR1 is LNHDA, CDR2 SQIVND (reference sequence).

By share of the sample, this clonotype is medium-sized. The CDR3 coding sequence is TGTGCCAGCAGTTTATTAGGACTTGCACTCAATCAGCCCCAGCATTTT. Protein product: CASSLLGLALNQPQHF. This chain connects TRBV28 to TRBJ1-5; D gene ambiguous. Between the trimmed V and J ends, which lost 1 base and 3 bases, there was a span of 13 bases. The CDR3 is 16 residues long. Germline-derived CDR1 and CDR2 are MDHEN and SYDVKM.

This clonotype was detected ten times or more. The genes are TRBV29-1 and TRBJ2-6; 7 bases match TRBD2. The CDR3 is made up of 14 amino acids. The germline V gene has CDR1 SQVTM and CDR2 ANQGSEA. V lost 7 bases, J lost 3 bases, and 6 bases stayed unmatched. DNA for the CDR3: TGCAGCGCCGGGCCGGGAGGTGGGGCCAACGTCCTGACTTTC. Its translation is CSAGPGGGANVLTF.

This clonotype appeared many times. The rearrangement uses TRBV7-2 and TRBJ2-5, with a tentative D call TRBD1 (5 bases). Trimming removed 5 bases from V and 7 bases from J, with 17 bases in between. The CDR3 sequence is 14 residues long. CDR1 is SGHTA and CDR2 is FQGNSA in the germline V gene. CDR3 residues: CASSDAKGRGTQYF. The CDR3 region has the DNA TGTGCCAGCAGCGACGCCAAGGGGCGCGGGACCCAGTACTTC.

At least ten counts were recorded for this clonotype. CDR3 residues: CASSSRQDEQYF. CDR3 nucleotide sequence: TGTGCCAGCAGTTCCCGCCAAGACGAGCAGTACTTC. V gene TRBV6-6 combines with J gene TRBJ2-7, with unresolved D. V was trimmed by 4 bases and J by 5 bases, leaving 9 bases between them. Germline loops: CDR1 MNHNY, CDR2 SVGAGI (reference sequence). The CDR3 runs to 12 residues.